This record covers a single T cell receptor beta chain. Which antigen it targets is not known. Base quality data are lacking; no much larger clone is found one base away. Library method: 5' RACE. Sequencing was carried out with an Illumina HiSeq 2500. A second roughly 6 to 12 cycle PCR used a sample-barcoded 5' primer and a J-beta primer mix. A unique molecular identifier was introduced onto each TCR beta cDNA molecule by a template-switch 5' adaptor carrying 12 random nucleotides. Each sample yielded at least 3 million CDR3-containing paired-end reads. First-strand cDNA was synthesized from all RNA with the Mint cDNA synthesis kit, primed by a TRBC-specific oligonucleotide. Following uracil-DNA glycosylase treatment, all cDNA underwent a first 18-cycle PCR with the universal primers M1SS and BC2_uni_R. The paper's data handling went like this. Normalization of each sample was performed by random selection of 1 million high-quality reads, each carrying a distinct molecular identifier. Instead of being binned into consensus sequences, reads with shared molecular identifiers were discarded. MiTCR, with a Q25 quality threshold and the strictest error-elimination algorithm, was used for CDR3 identification, clonotype clustering and error correction. A nonparametric unseen species model with Euler transformation was used to estimate lower-bound total TCR beta diversity. TCRdb cleaned the public reads at Q25 with fastp, built clones with MiXCR and kept in-frame beta chains. Each entry merges the rows of one CDR3 protein and shows their most common DNA and genes. The V and J calls shown here were made by TCRdb, not taken from the authors' results. Counted in this sample were roughly 830,000 distinct CDR3 sequences; approximately 67% of them appeared once. The biggest ten clones account for 25% to 35% of the sample.

The data are from a study of blood T cells in healthy people across ages (dated by TCRdb to between 2014 and 2017). As for the study more broadly: In model experiments, template switching captured roughly one uniquely barcoded TCR beta cDNA molecule for every two T cells. The study analyzed two additional independent replicas of 1 million unique cDNA reads from the same blood draw for two donors, one aged 18 to 30 and one aged 80 or older. To track age-related changes in TCR beta repertoire diversity, the study relied on deep sequencing normalized with unique cDNA molecular identifiers. Donors of different ages were randomly distributed across sequencing lanes to avoid experimental bias. The donors were divided into four age groups: young (average around 17 years), middle-aged (roughly 40), aged (62) and long-lived (roughly 86). Overall study outcomes, separate from this receptor: Since profiling was done on bulk unsorted PBMCs, naive and antigen-experienced compartments could not be conclusively compared. A strong correlation was found between observed TCR beta diversity and the percentage of naive T cells measured by flow cytometry. Total diversity estimates from one million sequenced T cells were considered lower bounds and underestimates. Compared with the aged group, more naive CD4+ T cells, fewer expanded clones and increased TCR diversity were shown by the long-lived group, suggesting age selection. Observed TCR beta diversity per million T cells fell roughly linearly with age, and a significant reduction was already apparent by age roughly 40. Donor CMV infection status was unknown, potentially confounding age-related changes in expanded clonotypes.

The donors were roughly 40 Caucasian individuals from Russia, aged roughly 6 to 100 years, who were systemically healthy. Roughly 11 milliliters of peripheral blood were drawn from each donor into EDTA-treated Vacutainer tubes. Ficoll-Paque density-gradient centrifugation was used to isolate PBMCs, with at least 6 million obtained per sample. Trizol reagent was used to extract total RNA from the PBMCs, yielding at least 5.5 micrograms per sample. Naive CD45RAhigh/CD27high T cell percentages were measured by flow cytometry on a PBMC aliquot from every donor. The germline V gene (reference sequence) supplies CDR1 LNHNV and CDR2 YYDKDF. The CDR3 sequence holds 14 residues, the cysteine and phenylalanine included. The retained sequence is limited to the CDR3, 42 bases, with the frame set at the first base. For this chain, trimming is 7 bases at the V end and 5 bases at the J end, and the number of junction bases without a gene match is 8.

The clonotype comes from a man aged 25-45 years in good health. In this chain, TRBV15 is recombined with TRBJ2-1; 7 bases in the junction line up with TRBD2. Sequenced material: blood. The DNA sequence is given as TGTGCCACCACCGGGACTACCTGGAACAATGAGCAGTTCTTC. The resulting protein is CATTGTTWNNEQFF. With the rest looked up from the reference TRBV15 and TRBJ2-1 genes rather than sequenced, the full variable domain is DAMVIQNPRYQVTQFGKPVTLSCSQTLNHNVMYWYQQKSSQAPKLLFHYYDKDFNNEADTPDNFQSRRPNTSFCFLDIRSPGLGDTAMYLCATTGTTWNNEQFFGPGTRLTVL.